Presented here are 2 T cell receptor beta chains from one specimen sequenced in a study of cytomegalovirus exposure and HLA in healthy donors. The PCR ran on 60 Vbeta and 13 Jbeta primers. Repertoires were generated with immunoSEQ multiplex PCR, while TCRdb's copy carries only in-frame clones and drops some. Its listing shows some 48,000 clones. Sequenced: PBMCs. The receptors were gathered from a woman between 35 and 50 years old in good health and CMV-seronegative.

CDR3 residues: CASSLDSQGHYGYTF. The CDR3 nucleotides read TGCGCCAGCAGCTTGGACTCACAGGGTCACTATGGCTACACCTTC. The chain has TRBV5-1 and TRBJ1-2, with a tentative D call TRBD1 (6 bases). The V and J ends lost 0 bases and 3 bases respectively, with 12 bases between them. The CDR3 has 15 amino acids. Germline lookup yields CDR1 SGHRS and CDR2 YFSETQ.

The V and J genes are TRBV7-2 and TRBJ1-1; 10 positions match TRBD1. V lost 1 base, J lost 3 bases, and 5 bases stayed unmatched. Per germline, CDR1 SGHTA and CDR2 FQGNSA. This CDR3 contains 16 residues. The CDR3 region is CASSLEDRGWDTEAFF. The DNA for the CDR3 is TGTGCCAGCAGCTTAGAGGACAGGGGGTGGGACACTGAAGCTTTCTTT.